The entry that follows covers one TCR beta chain sequence. Sequencing used immunoSEQ multiplex PCR; TCRdb keeps in-frame clones, though not all of them. The sample has around 700,000 clones; over 65% are singletons. These data originate in a study of shared clonotypes between healthy human individuals. The length of the CDR3 is 17 residues. The study separated CD4+ cells into CD45RA+ naive and CD45RA-negative memory subsets. The receptor comes from a woman aged 25 to 39 in good health. The V and J genes are TRBV12-1 and TRBJ2-6. TRBV12-1 is labeled a pseudogene. Sequencing input: memory CD4+ T cells sorted from blood. Specified subset: CD45RA-negative fraction. The CDR3 nucleotides are TGTGCCAGCAGCGGGATTTTTGTACAAAGTCGGGCCAACGTCCTGACTTTC. This encodes CASSGIFVQSRANVLTF.